This T cell receptor (beta chain) is from a study of OX40 agonist ivuxolimab in advanced cancers. Profiled with immunoSEQ multiplex PCR; TCRdb holds only in-frame clones, not every one. This sample has about 61,000 clones, with more than 65% found just once. Trimming took 3 bases from V and 5 from J; bases not matched to a gene: 12. Germline V gene lookup returns CDR1 SGHDT and CDR2 YYEEEE. This CDR3 comprises 16 residues. The chain employs TRBV5-6 and TRBJ1-1; 8 nucleotides agree with TRBD1. This TCR derives from an adult with an advanced solid tumor such as melanoma, head and neck, liver or kidney cancer. Sequencing was performed on CD4+ or CD8+ T cells sorted from blood, taken in a trial of the OX40 agonist ivuxolimab. The CDR3 reads CASSSGQGRGLTEAFF. The CDR3 region has the DNA TGTGCCAGCAGCTCTGGACAGGGTAGAGGTCTTACTGAAGCTTTCTTT. Based on the CDR3 plus reference TRBV5-6 and TRBJ1-1, the full variable domain is DAGVTQSPTHLIKTRGQQVTLRCSPKSGHDTVSWYQQALGQGPQFIFQYYEEEERQRGNFPDRFSGHQFPNYSSELNVNALLLGDSALYLCASSSGQGRGLTEAFFGQGTRLTVV.